This T cell receptor (beta chain) was recorded in a study of regulatory T cells. General study results and limits: Hydrophobic residues at CDR3 positions 6 and 7 were enriched in conventional CD4+ T cells of CD3G-deficient patients. In patients, unique TRB V-J pairs were restricted and V/J usage skewed, especially in Tregs.

V lost 2 bases and J lost 2, with 9 bases in between. The CDR3 is 14 amino acids. Germline loops: CDR1 MDHEN, CDR2 SYDVKM. Amplification used 52 TRBV primers and 13 TRBJ primers. Repertoires were generated with immunoSEQ multiplex PCR, while TCRdb's copy carries only in-frame clones and drops some. The profile shows some 38,000 clones, about 88% of them singletons. All CD3G-deficient patients showed autoimmunity, more severe in two. Regulatory (CD25-high CD127-low) and conventional (CD25-low CD127-high) CD4+ T cells were sorted separately. On this clone: Its antigen remains unidentified.

J is TRBJ2-5 and V is TRBV28; possible D gene TRBD2, 6 bases. Sequences were obtained from conventional CD4+ T cells sorted from blood. This receptor was taken from a person under 35 with CD3G deficiency. Here the CDR3 reads CASSLPGDQETQYF. As DNA, the CDR3 is TGTGCCAGCAGTTTACCGGGGGATCAAGAGACCCAGTACTTC.